Listed here is a single T cell receptor beta chain. Its antigen is not identified. The data belong to a study of vaccination and CD4 T cells after COVID-19. Oncomine TCR Beta short-read sequencing was applied to DNA from cultured CD4+ T cells. Each CDR3 protein is one row after TCRdb ran MiXCR on the PCR reads. The sample shows around 12,000 distinct CDR3 sequences, around 78% of them seen only once. With 4 bases removed from V and 2 bases from J, the gap between germline ends came to 12 bases. CDR1 and CDR2 from the germline V gene are MNHEY and SVGAGI. The CDR3 sequence is 14 residues long. The treatment: approximately 11-day PBMC culture with coronavirus spike peptide pools or control peptides (ViraFEST assay).

The specimen was CD4+ T cells from blood, cultured in vitro. The chain joins TRBV6-5 to TRBJ2-7; a weak D match, TRBD1 (6 bases). The clonotype originates from a human donor who had recovered from COVID-19. CDR3 sequence (DNA): TGTGCCAGCAGTTTAACTACAGGGACCTACGAGCAGTACTTC. Amino acids: CASSLTTGTYEQYF.